These 9 T cell receptor beta chains were sequenced from one sample in a study of coeliac disease. Clones were sequenced by immunoSEQ multiplex PCR, and TCRdb holds only the in-frame ones, with some missing. The data contain approximately 940 clones, roughly two thirds of them singletons. The sample taken for sequencing was intraepithelial lymphocytes from the gut. The receptor set was obtained from a human donor without celiac disease.

The table lists this clone with a few counts. The chain is built from TRBV4-3 and TRBJ2-3, with 11 bases aligning to TRBD2. V shed 1 base and J 2 bases; nucleotides not matched to a gene: 5. The CDR3 contains 17 residues. Germline assignment: CDR1 LGHNA and CDR2 YSLEER. CDR3 sequence: CASSQGLAGTLTDTQYF. CDR3 sequence (DNA): TGCGCCAGCAGCCAAGGACTAGCGGGAACTCTCACAGATACGCAGTATTTT.

The gene calls are TRBV6-5 and TRBJ2-1; the D gene is possibly TRBD2 (6 bases). The CDR3 consists of 15 residues. The germline CDR1 and CDR2 sequences are MNHEY and SVGAGI. V lost 6 bases and J lost 4, with 16 bases in between. The CDR3 sequence is CASSGGGSLYNEQFF. CDR3 DNA sequence: TGTGCCAGCAGCGGGGGAGGTTCGCTGTACAATGAGCAGTTCTTC.

This chain uses TRBV5-1 with TRBJ2-1; D is ambiguous. The ends were cut back, 0 bases at V and 4 bases at J, with 11 bases in the middle. Germline values: CDR1 SGHRS, CDR2 YFSETQ. This CDR3 is 15 amino acids long. CDR3 coding DNA: TGCGCCAGCAGCTTGGAGTGGAGCTATTACAATGAGCAGTTCTTC. Amino acid sequence: CASSLEWSYYNEQFF.

The chain uses TRBV27 and TRBJ2-1, with D tentatively TRBD2 (7 bases). The CDR3 consists of 16 residues. Per germline, CDR1 MNHEY and CDR2 SMNVEV (reference sequence). Trimming took off 6 bases at V and 0 bases at J, with 15 bases between the two ends. The CDR3 reads CASRTEGGNSYNEQFF. The CDR3 nucleotides read TGTGCCAGCAGGACCGAGGGGGGGAACTCCTACAATGAGCAGTTCTTC.

In this sample, this clone turned up a few times. This rearrangement joins TRBV7-9 to TRBJ1-1; 10 bases match TRBD1. Trimming at V came to 5 bases and at J to 0 bases, leaving 6 bases not matched to a gene. The germline CDR1 and CDR2 sequences are SEHNR and FQNEAQ (reference sequence). The CDR3 is 16 amino acids. The CDR3 bases are TGTGCCAGCAGCCGCCGGACAGGGGGAATGAACACTGAAGCTTTCTTT. Residues: CASSRRTGGMNTEAFF.

The CDR3 protein is CASSQLPGTSRTDTQYF. As DNA, the CDR3 is TGCGCCAGCAGCCAGCTTCCCGGGACTAGCCGCACAGATACGCAGTATTTT. V and J are TRBV4-1 and TRBJ2-3; TRBD2 aligns across 9 bases. V lost 3 bases and J lost 1; bases outside the gene matches: 8. This CDR3 spans 17 amino acids. CDR1 and CDR2 from the germline V gene are MGHRA and YSYEKL.

CDR3 sequence reads: CASTGTPDRGLTEEAFF. The CDR3 coding sequence is TGTGCCAGCACGGGAACCCCGGACAGGGGGCTCACTGAGGAAGCTTTCTTT. This chain connects TRBV2 to TRBJ1-1, with 11 bases lining up with TRBD1. Per the germline V gene, CDR1 is SNHLY and CDR2 is FYNNEI. The CDR3 loop spans 17 amino acids. V lost 7 bases to trimming and J lost 8 bases; unmatched junction nucleotides: 18.

The CDR3 coding sequence is TGTGCCAGCAGTTTCAGGGGGCTGGGTCAGCCCCAGCATTTT. This sequence encodes CASSFRGLGQPQHF. V gene TRBV6-5 combines with J gene TRBJ1-5, with 8 bases lining up with TRBD1. This CDR3 comprises 14 residues. Looked up from germline, CDR1 is MNHEY and CDR2 is SVGAGI. Unmatched junction bases numbered 5, after V lost 4 bases and J lost 6 bases.

This clone occurred once. The rearrangement uses TRBV7-2 and TRBJ2-1; the D gene is possibly TRBD1 (5 bases). Trimming stripped 3 bases from V and 6 bases from J, with 12 bases between. This CDR3 region has 14 residues. Germline lookup yields CDR1 SGHTA and CDR2 FQGNSA. CDR3 amino acids: CASSFLGASNEQFF. The CDR3 coding sequence is TGTGCCAGCAGCTTTCTTGGGGCAAGCAATGAGCAGTTCTTC.